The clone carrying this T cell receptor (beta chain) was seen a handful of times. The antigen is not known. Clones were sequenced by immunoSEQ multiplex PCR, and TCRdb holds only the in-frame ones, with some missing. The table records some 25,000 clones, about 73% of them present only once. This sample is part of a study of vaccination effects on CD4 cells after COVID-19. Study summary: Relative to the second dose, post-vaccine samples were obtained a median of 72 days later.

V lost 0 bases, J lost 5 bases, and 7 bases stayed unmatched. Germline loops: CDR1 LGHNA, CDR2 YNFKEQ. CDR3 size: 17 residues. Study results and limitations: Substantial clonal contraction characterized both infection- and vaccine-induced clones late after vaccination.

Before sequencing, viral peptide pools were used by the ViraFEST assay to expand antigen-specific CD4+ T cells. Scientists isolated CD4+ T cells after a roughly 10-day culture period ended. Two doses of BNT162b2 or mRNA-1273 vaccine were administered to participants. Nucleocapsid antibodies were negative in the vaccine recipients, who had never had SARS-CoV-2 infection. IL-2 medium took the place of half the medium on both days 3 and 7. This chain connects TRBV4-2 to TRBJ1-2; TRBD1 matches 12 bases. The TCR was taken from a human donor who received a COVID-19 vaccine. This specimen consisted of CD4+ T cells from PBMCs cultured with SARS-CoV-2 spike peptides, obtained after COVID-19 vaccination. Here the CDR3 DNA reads TGTGCCAGCAGCCAAGATGGGACAGGGGGCGCGACTTATGGCTACACCTTC. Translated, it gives CASSQDGTGGATYGYTF.